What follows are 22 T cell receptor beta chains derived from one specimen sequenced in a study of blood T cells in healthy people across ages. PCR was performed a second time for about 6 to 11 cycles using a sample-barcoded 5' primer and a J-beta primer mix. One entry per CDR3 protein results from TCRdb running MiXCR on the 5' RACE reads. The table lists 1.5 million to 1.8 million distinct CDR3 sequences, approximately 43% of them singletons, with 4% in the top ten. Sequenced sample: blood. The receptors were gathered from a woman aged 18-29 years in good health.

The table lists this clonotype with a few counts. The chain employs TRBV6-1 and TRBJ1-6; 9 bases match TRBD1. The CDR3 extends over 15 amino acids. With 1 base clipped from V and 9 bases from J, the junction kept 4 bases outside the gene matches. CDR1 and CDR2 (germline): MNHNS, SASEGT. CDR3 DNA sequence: TGTGCCAGCAGTGAAGGATGGACAGGGGTTTCACCCCTCCACTTT. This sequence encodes CASSEGWTGVSPLHF.

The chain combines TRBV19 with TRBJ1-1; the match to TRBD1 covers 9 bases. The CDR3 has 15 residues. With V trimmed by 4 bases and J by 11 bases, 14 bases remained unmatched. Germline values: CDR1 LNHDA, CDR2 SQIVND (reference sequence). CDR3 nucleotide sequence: TGTGCCAGTAGTAGAATCGGACAGGGGTTCGTGGGCGCTTTCTTT. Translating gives CASSRIGQGFVGAFF.

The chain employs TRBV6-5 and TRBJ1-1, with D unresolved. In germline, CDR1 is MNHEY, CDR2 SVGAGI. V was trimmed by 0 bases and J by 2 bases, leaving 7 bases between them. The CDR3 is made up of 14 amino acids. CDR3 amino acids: CASSYSDINTEAFF. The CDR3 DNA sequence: TGTGCCAGCAGTTACTCAGATATTAACACTGAAGCTTTCTTT.

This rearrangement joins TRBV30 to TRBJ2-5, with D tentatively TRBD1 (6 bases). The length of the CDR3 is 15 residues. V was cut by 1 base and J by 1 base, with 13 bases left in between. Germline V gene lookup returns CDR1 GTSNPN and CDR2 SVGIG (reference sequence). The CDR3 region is CAWSEGVLSQETQYF. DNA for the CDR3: TGTGCCTGGAGTGAGGGGGTCCTCTCCCAAGAGACCCAGTACTTC.

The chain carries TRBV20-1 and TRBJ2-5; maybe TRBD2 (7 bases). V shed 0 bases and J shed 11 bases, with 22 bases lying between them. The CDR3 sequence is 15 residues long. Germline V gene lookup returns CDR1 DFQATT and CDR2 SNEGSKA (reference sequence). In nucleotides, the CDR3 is TGCAGTGCTAGAGATCGGGCGGGGGCCTACAAAGAGCAGTACTTC. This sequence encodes CSARDRAGAYKEQYF.

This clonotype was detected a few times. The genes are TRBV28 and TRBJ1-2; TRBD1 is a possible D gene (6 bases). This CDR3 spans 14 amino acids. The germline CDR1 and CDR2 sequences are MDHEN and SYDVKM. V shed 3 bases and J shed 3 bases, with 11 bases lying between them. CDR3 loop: CASSLSSGDYGYTF. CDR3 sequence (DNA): TGTGCCAGCAGTTTGAGTTCAGGGGACTATGGCTACACCTTC.

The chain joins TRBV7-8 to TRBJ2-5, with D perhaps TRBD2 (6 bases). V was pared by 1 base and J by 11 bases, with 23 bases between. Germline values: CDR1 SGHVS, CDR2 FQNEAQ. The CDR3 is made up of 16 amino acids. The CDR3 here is CASSLVFRGIGNEQYF. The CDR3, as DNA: TGTGCCAGCAGCTTAGTTTTCCGCGGGATTGGGAATGAGCAGTACTTC. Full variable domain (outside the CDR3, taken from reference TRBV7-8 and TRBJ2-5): GAGVSQSPRYKVAKRGQDVALRCDPISGHVSLFWYQQALGQGPEFLTYFQNEAQLDKSGLPSDRFFAERPEGSVSTLKIQRTQQEDSAVYLCASSLVFRGIGNEQYFGPGTRLLVL.

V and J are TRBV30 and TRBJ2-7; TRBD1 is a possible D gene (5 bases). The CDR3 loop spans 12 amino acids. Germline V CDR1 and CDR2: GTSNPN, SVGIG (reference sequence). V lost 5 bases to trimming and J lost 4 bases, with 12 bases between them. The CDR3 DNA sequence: TGTGCCTGGGAGGACAAAGGGTACGAGCAGTACTTC. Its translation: CAWEDKGYEQYF. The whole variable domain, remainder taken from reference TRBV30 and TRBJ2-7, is SQTIHQWPATLVQPVGSPLSLECTVEGTSNPNLYWYRQAAGRGLQLLFYSVGIGQISSEVPQNLSASRPQDRQFILSSKKLLLSDSGFYLCAWEDKGYEQYFGPGTRLTVT.

In DNA form, the CDR3 reads TGCAGTGCCACCGGGACTAGCGGGGGTATACGCTACAATGAGCAGTTCTTC. This sequence encodes CSATGTSGGIRYNEQFF. The chain carries TRBV20-1 and TRBJ2-1, with 14 bases matching TRBD2. Germline V gene lookup returns CDR1 DFQATT and CDR2 SNEGSKA (reference sequence). CDR3 length: 17 amino acids. V was pared by 6 bases and J by 3 bases, with 10 bases of the junction left unmatched.

CDR3 sequence (DNA): TGTGCCAGCATGTGGAGCGGGGGAGTGGGACCCCAGCATTTT. Translated, it gives CASMWSGGVGPQHF. This chain links TRBV12-3 or TRBV12-4 with TRBJ1-5; D perhaps matches TRBD1 (5 bases). Trimming took off 7 bases at V and 10 bases at J, with 20 bases between the two ends. CDR3 length: 14 amino acids.

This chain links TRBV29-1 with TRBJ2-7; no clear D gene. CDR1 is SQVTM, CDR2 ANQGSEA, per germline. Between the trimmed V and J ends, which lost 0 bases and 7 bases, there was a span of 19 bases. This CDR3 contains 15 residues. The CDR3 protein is CSVEDPFEGGNEQYF. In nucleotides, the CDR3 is TGCAGCGTTGAAGACCCCTTCGAAGGCGGTAATGAGCAGTACTTC.

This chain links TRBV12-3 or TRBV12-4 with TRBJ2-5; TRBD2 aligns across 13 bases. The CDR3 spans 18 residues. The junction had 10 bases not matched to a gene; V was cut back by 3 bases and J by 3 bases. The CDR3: CASSFGGLAGEVEETQYF. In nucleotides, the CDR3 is TGTGCCAGCAGTTTCGGTGGACTAGCGGGAGAGGTAGAAGAGACCCAGTACTTC.

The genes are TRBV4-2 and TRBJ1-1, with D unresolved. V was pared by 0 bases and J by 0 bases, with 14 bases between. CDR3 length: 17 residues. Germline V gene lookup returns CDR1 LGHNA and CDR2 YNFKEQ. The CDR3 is CASSQDQHRFMNTEAFF. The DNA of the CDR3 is TGTGCCAGCAGCCAAGATCAGCACAGATTCATGAACACTGAAGCTTTCTTT.

In nucleotides, the CDR3 is TGCAGTGCTAGGGGGACAGATAGCTCCTACGAGCAGTACTTC. This sequence encodes CSARGTDSSYEQYF. The genes are TRBV20-1 and TRBJ2-7, with 7 bases aligning to TRBD1. Trimming removed 3 bases from V and 0 bases from J; junction bases left unmatched: 5. Germline V gene sequence: CDR1 DFQATT, CDR2 SNEGSKA (reference sequence). The CDR3 is made up of 14 amino acids.

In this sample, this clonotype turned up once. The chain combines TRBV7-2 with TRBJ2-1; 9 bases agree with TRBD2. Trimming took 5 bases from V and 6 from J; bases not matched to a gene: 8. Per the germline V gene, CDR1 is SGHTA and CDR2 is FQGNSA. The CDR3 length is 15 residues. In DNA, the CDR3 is TGTGCCAGCAGCGTAACCGGGACTAGCTCCAATGAGCAGTTCTTC. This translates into CASSVTGTSSNEQFF.

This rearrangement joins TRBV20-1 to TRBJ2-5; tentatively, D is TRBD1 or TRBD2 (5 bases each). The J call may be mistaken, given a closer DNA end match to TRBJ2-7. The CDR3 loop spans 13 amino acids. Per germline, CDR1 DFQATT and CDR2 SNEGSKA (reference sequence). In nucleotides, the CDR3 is TGCAGTGCCTACCTCGGGACCACCTACGAGCAGTACTTC. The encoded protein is CSAYLGTTYEQYF.

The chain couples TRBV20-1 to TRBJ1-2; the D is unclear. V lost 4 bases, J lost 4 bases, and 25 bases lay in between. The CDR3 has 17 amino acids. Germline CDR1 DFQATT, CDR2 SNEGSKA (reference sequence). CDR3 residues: CSAIKEKDPRKPYGYTF. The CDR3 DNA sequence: TGCAGTGCTATTAAAGAAAAGGATCCCAGAAAGCCCTATGGCTACACCTTC.

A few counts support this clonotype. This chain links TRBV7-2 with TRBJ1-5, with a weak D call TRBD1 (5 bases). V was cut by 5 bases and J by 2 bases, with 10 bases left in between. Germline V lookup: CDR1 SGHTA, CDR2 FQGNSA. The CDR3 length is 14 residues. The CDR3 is CASSANRRNQPQHF. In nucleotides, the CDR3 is TGTGCCAGCAGCGCAAACAGGCGCAATCAGCCCCAGCATTTT. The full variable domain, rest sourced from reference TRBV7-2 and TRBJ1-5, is GAGVSQSPSNKVTEKGKDVELRCDPISGHTALYWYRQSLGQGLEFLIYFQGNSAPDKSGLPSDRFSAERTGGSVSTLTIQRTQQEDSAVYLCASSANRRNQPQHFGDGTRLSIL.

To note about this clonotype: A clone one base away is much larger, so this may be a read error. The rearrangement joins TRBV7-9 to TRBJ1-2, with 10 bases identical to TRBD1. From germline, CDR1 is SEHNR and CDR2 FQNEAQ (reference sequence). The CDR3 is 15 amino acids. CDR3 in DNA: TGTGCCAGCAGCGACGACAGGGGGCGGACCTATGGCTGCACCTTC. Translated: CASSDDRGRTYGCTF.

The DNA for the CDR3 is TGTGCCAGCAGCTCCCACGGACTAGCGGGAGGGCCGGGTGAGCAGTACTTC. This encodes CASSSHGLAGGPGEQYF. The chain employs TRBV7-2 and TRBJ2-4; 15 nucleotides line up with TRBD2. Germline loops: CDR1 SGHTA, CDR2 FQGNSA. V shed 4 bases, J shed 13 bases, and the junction held 14 bases outside the gene matches. This CDR3 contains 17 residues.

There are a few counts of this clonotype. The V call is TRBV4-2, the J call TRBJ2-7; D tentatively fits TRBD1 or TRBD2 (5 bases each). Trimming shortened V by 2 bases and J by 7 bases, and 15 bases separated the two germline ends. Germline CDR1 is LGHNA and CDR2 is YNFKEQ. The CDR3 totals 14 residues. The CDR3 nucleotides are TGTGCCAGCAGCCAAAAGGGACCGACGTTTGAGCAGTACTTC. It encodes CASSQKGPTFEQYF.

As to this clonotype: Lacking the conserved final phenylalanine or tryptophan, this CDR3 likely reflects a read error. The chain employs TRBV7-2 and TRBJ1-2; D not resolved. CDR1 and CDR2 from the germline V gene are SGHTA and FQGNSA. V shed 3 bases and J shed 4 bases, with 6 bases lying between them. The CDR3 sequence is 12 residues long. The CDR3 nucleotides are TGTGCCAGCAGCTTTTCAGGCTATGGCTACACCTTA. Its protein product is CASSFSGYGYTL.